A selection of T cell receptor beta chains follows, all from one sample in a study of cytomegalovirus exposure and HLA in healthy donors. Using immunoSEQ multiplex PCR, the repertoire was profiled, and TCRdb retains in-frame clones only, with some absent. The sample consists of about 170,000 clones, over 60% of them appearing once. Material for sequencing was PBMCs. The origin of the receptors is a woman aged 45-59 years in good health and CMV-seronegative. CDR3s include the opening cysteine and the closing phenylalanine or tryptophan. Each record gives: D gene, CDR3 length, V gene, J gene, clone size, CDR3 DNA, CDR3 protein. A D gene is named only where the DNA matches it firmly. Clone size, where shown, is once, few, many, or a class for clones that have expanded.

d_call: -; cdr3_length: 12; v_call: TRBV28; j_call: TRBJ1-5; clone_size: -; cdr3_nt: TGTGCCAGCGCGGGGGTCAATCAGCCCCAGCATTTT; cdr3_aa: CASAGVNQPQHF
d_call: -; cdr3_length: 15; v_call: TRBV5-4; j_call: TRBJ2-1; clone_size: -; cdr3_nt: TGTGCCAGCAGCTTAACAGGGGGGGGCTACAATGAGCAGTTCTTC; cdr3_aa: CASSLTGGGYNEQFF
d_call: -; cdr3_length: 14; v_call: TRBV7-3; j_call: TRBJ1-1; clone_size: -; cdr3_nt: TGTGCCAGCAGCTTAGGCGGAATGAACACTGAAGCTTTCTTT; cdr3_aa: CASSLGGMNTEAFF
d_call: -; cdr3_length: 15; v_call: TRBV11-2; j_call: TRBJ2-1; clone_size: -; cdr3_nt: TGTGCCAGCAGCTTAGCGGGACAACCCTACAATGAGCAGTTCTTC; cdr3_aa: CASSLAGQPYNEQFF
d_call: -; cdr3_length: 15; v_call: TRBV15; j_call: TRBJ2-1; clone_size: few; cdr3_nt: TGTGCCACCAGCAGGGACAGCCCCTCCTACAATGAGCAGTTCTTC; cdr3_aa: CATSRDSPSYNEQFF
d_call: TRBD1; cdr3_length: 15; v_call: TRBV5-4; j_call: TRBJ2-3; clone_size: -; cdr3_nt: TGTGCCAGCAGTCCCGGACAGGGATTAGTTCGTCCCGAGTATTTT; cdr3_aa: CASSPGQGLVRPEYF
d_call: -; cdr3_length: 15; v_call: TRBV6-4; j_call: TRBJ2-1; clone_size: -; cdr3_nt: TGTGCCAGCAGTGACTCGAGTAACGGCTACAATGAGCAGTTCTTC; cdr3_aa: CASSDSSNGYNEQFF
d_call: -; cdr3_length: 13; v_call: TRBV2; j_call: TRBJ2-3; clone_size: -; cdr3_nt: TGTGCCAGCAGGCCCCAGGGCACAGATACGCAGTATTTT; cdr3_aa: CASRPQGTDTQYF
d_call: -; cdr3_length: 16; v_call: TRBV7-2; j_call: TRBJ1-6; clone_size: -; cdr3_nt: TGTGCCAGCAGCTGGGGCAGGGAGGGTAGGAATTCACCCCTCCACTTT; cdr3_aa: CASSWGREGRNSPLHF
d_call: -; cdr3_length: 14; v_call: TRBV5-1; j_call: TRBJ2-5; clone_size: -; cdr3_nt: TGCGCCAGCAGCTACGACATCCTCCGGGAGACCCAGTACTTC; cdr3_aa: CASSYDILRETQYF
d_call: TRBD1; cdr3_length: 15; v_call: TRBV6-5; j_call: TRBJ2-7; clone_size: once; cdr3_nt: TGTGCCAGCAGTTACTTCGGGACAGGGGTTTCCGAGCAGTACTTC; cdr3_aa: CASSYFGTGVSEQYF
d_call: -; cdr3_length: 17; v_call: TRBV27; j_call: TRBJ1-1; clone_size: -; cdr3_nt: TGTGCCAGCAGTTTATGGACTGGGGGGAGGGGAGGAACTGAAGCTTTCTTT; cdr3_aa: CASSLWTGGRGGTEAFF
d_call: -; cdr3_length: 15; v_call: TRBV7-6; j_call: TRBJ2-7; clone_size: -; cdr3_nt: TGTGCCAGCAGCTTGTTTCAGGGTCGCTCCTACGAGCAGTACTTC; cdr3_aa: CASSLFQGRSYEQYF
d_call: TRBD1; cdr3_length: 15; v_call: TRBV7-2; j_call: TRBJ1-1; clone_size: -; cdr3_nt: TGTGCCAGCAGCAGGACAGGGGGCGCGGACACTGAAGCTTTCTTT; cdr3_aa: CASSRTGGADTEAFF
d_call: -; cdr3_length: 13; v_call: TRBV27; j_call: TRBJ2-7; clone_size: -; cdr3_nt: TGTGCCAGCAGTTTTGAGGGGAGGCACGAGCAGTACTTC; cdr3_aa: CASSFEGRHEQYF
d_call: TRBD2; cdr3_length: 16; v_call: TRBV7-2; j_call: TRBJ2-1; clone_size: -; cdr3_nt: TGTGCCAGCAGCCCTCTAGCGGACCAGTCCTACAATGAGCAGTTCTTC; cdr3_aa: CASSPLADQSYNEQFF
d_call: TRBD1; cdr3_length: 15; v_call: TRBV28; j_call: TRBJ1-4; clone_size: -; cdr3_nt: TGTGCCAGCAGGAAACAGGGGGCAATTAATGAAAAACTGTTTTTT; cdr3_aa: CASRKQGAINEKLFF
d_call: -; cdr3_length: 19; v_call: TRBV6-1; j_call: TRBJ2-2; clone_size: -; cdr3_nt: TGTGCCAGCAGTGAGGAGAGCCATCTCTCAATTCCTAACACCGGGGAGCTGTTTTTT; cdr3_aa: CASSEESHLSIPNTGELFF
d_call: -; cdr3_length: 14; v_call: TRBV7-2; j_call: TRBJ1-5; clone_size: -; cdr3_nt: TGTGCCAGCAGCTTCCCGGGGGTTGATCAGCCCCAGCATTTT; cdr3_aa: CASSFPGVDQPQHF
d_call: TRBD1; cdr3_length: 14; v_call: TRBV6-1; j_call: TRBJ2-3; clone_size: -; cdr3_nt: TGTGCCAGCAGTTGGACAGGCCGCACAGATACGCAGTATTTT; cdr3_aa: CASSWTGRTDTQYF